This T cell receptor beta chain was found in a study of identical twins. This CDR3 contains 14 residues. Trimming removed 1 base from V and 1 base from J, with 8 bases in between. CDR1 and CDR2 (germline): DFQATT, SNEGSKA (reference sequence). In its sample, this clonotype was seen a few times. TCRdb redid the calling of the 5' RACE reads with MiXCR, one entry per CDR3 protein. The sample has about 250,000 distinct CDR3 sequences; approximately 7.9% are singletons. Another study also made use of these data, one on yellow fever vaccine responses in identical twins.

The specimen sequenced was CD8+ T cells sorted from blood. This TCR was recovered from a woman aged 18-29 years in good health. V is TRBV20-1 and J is TRBJ2-1; no reliable D call. The CDR3 DNA reads as TGCAGTGCTAGAGGGACCCAATCCTACAATGAGCAGTTCTTC. It yields the protein CSARGTQSYNEQFF.